The 18 T cell receptor beta chains reported below all come from one sample, sequenced in a study of T cells after yellow fever vaccination. TCRdb processed the 5' RACE reads anew with MiXCR; each CDR3 protein has one entry. The sample lists around 140,000 distinct CDR3 sequences; 5% to 7.5% were seen once. The sequences come from CD4+ T cells sorted from PBMCs, collected 10 days after the yellow fever booster vaccination. Receptor source: a young man who received the YFV17D yellow fever vaccine.

This clonotype has a count of ten or more. This chain uses TRBV7-2 with TRBJ2-7, with TRBD2 matching 7 bases. The ends lost 5 bases at V and 4 bases at J; junction bases unmatched: 5. CDR1 SGHTA and CDR2 FQGNSA come from the germline V gene. The CDR3 is 13 amino acids. For the CDR3, the DNA is TGTGCCAGCAGCCAGGGAGGGCCGTACGAGCAGTACTTC. This translates into CASSQGGPYEQYF.

The chain employs TRBV12-3 or TRBV12-4 and TRBJ2-2, with 7 bases fitting TRBD2. Unmatched junction bases numbered 6, after V lost 10 bases and J lost 7 bases. The CDR3 consists of 12 residues. The CDR3 bases are TGTGCCACCGGACTAGTGAACGGGGAGCTGTTTTTT. It encodes CATGLVNGELFF.

The chain joins TRBV11-2 to TRBJ1-5; 10 bases align to TRBD1. This CDR3 region has 13 residues. Germline lookup yields CDR1 SGHAT and CDR2 FQNNGV. Trimming at V came to 8 bases and at J to 6 bases, leaving 4 bases not matched to a gene. The CDR3 DNA reads as TGTGCCAGCCAGGGACAGGGGTCTCAGCCCCAGCATTTT. It specifies CASQGQGSQPQHF. The entire variable domain, with the rest obtained from reference TRBV11-2 and TRBJ1-5, is as follows: EAGVAQSPRYKIIEKRQSVAFWCNPISGHATLYWYQQILGQGPKLLIQFQNNGVVDDSQLPKDRFSAERLKGVDSTLKIQPAKLEDSAVYLCASQGQGSQPQHFGDGTRLSIL.

This clonotype was counted ten times or more. CDR3 sequence: CASSQQPLNNEQFF. In DNA form, the CDR3 reads TGTGCCAGCAGCCAACAGCCCCTGAACAATGAGCAGTTCTTC. The gene calls are TRBV3-1 and TRBJ2-1; D gene ambiguous. Germline CDR1 LGHDT, CDR2 YNNKEL (reference sequence). The CDR3 is 14 amino acids. V dropped 2 bases and J dropped 5 bases, with 10 bases sitting between them.

This clonotype was seen at least ten times. The rearrangement joins TRBV11-1 to TRBJ2-1; D gene uncertain. The CDR3 is made up of 16 amino acids. Germline V lookup: CDR1 SGHAT, CDR2 FQDESV (reference sequence). Trimming stripped 3 bases from V and 0 bases from J, with 12 bases between. The CDR3 nucleotides are TGTGCCAGCAGCTTTTTTAAAAACTACTCCTACAATGAGCAGTTCTTC. Its translation: CASSFFKNYSYNEQFF.

In its sample, this clonotype was seen a few times. This chain connects TRBV19 to TRBJ2-7, with TRBD1 as a possible D gene (7 bases). The CDR3 is 17 residues long. CDR1 is LNHDA, CDR2 SQIVND, per germline (reference sequence). With 6 bases removed from V and 0 bases from J, the gap between germline ends came to 21 bases. The DNA of the CDR3 is TGTGCCAGTAGCCACAAAGGGTGGAGGGACAGCTCCTACGAGCAGTACTTC. It yields the protein CASSHKGWRDSSYEQYF.

This clonotype was counted ten times or more. The chain combines TRBV7-2 with TRBJ2-1, with 7 bases identical to TRBD1. The CDR3 runs 13 residues. Germline CDR1 and CDR2: SGHTA and FQGNSA. The trim removed 6 bases at V and 5 bases at J, leaving 4 bases unmatched. CDR3 loop: CASSYRGNNEQFF. The CDR3 DNA is TGTGCCAGCAGTTACAGGGGCAACAATGAGCAGTTCTTC.

This clonotype was detected many times. This chain links TRBV15 with TRBJ2-7; 8 nucleotides agree with TRBD1. CDR1 is LNHNV and CDR2 is YYDKDF in the germline V gene (reference sequence). J lost 2 bases, V lost 0 bases, and 9 bases had no gene match. The CDR3 is 17 residues long. The CDR3 region is CATSRDQVQGGPYEQYF. As DNA, the CDR3 is TGTGCCACCAGCAGAGATCAGGTACAGGGGGGCCCCTACGAGCAGTACTTC.

The table lists this clonotype with many counts. V is TRBV7-9 and J is TRBJ2-3; 12 bases agree with TRBD2. The CDR3 is 14 residues long. Germline loops: CDR1 SEHNR, CDR2 FQNEAQ (reference sequence). V was clipped by 7 bases and J by 2 bases; unmatched bases: 1. The CDR3 is CASTSGRDTDTQYF. As DNA, the CDR3 is TGTGCCAGCACTAGCGGGAGGGACACAGATACGCAGTATTTT.

This clonotype was found many times. The chain uses TRBV5-1 and TRBJ1-2; possible D gene TRBD1, 5 bases. The CDR3 has 14 amino acids. From germline, CDR1 is SGHRS and CDR2 YFSETQ. Trimming removed 6 bases from V and 7 bases from J, with 19 bases in between. CDR3 protein: CASTTQFGDGGYTF. The CDR3 region has the DNA TGCGCCAGCACGACCCAATTCGGGGACGGTGGCTACACCTTC. The variable domain in full, completed from reference TRBV5-1 and TRBJ1-2, reads KAGVTQTPRYLIKTRGQQVTLSCSPISGHRSVSWYQQTPGQGLQFLFEYFSETQRNKGNFPGRFSGRQFSNSRSEMNVSTLELGDSALYLCASTTQFGDGGYTFGSGTRLTVV.

This clonotype showed up many times. As DNA, the CDR3 is TGCGCCAGCAGCTTGGCCCTAGTATCCTACAATGAGCAGTTCTTC. Amino acids: CASSLALVSYNEQFF. The chain uses TRBV5-1 and TRBJ2-1; D is uncertain. Germline V gives CDR1 SGHRS, CDR2 YFSETQ. V was shortened by 0 bases and J by 1 base, with 8 bases between the two germline ends. The CDR3 is 15 amino acids.

This clonotype was detected ten times or more. The junction departs from the called germline gene at one end, perhaps through a read error. The chain recombines TRBV29-1 with TRBJ1-5, with D perhaps matching TRBD1 (5 bases). This CDR3 has 13 amino acids. Germline lookup yields CDR1 SQVTM and CDR2 ANQGSEA. In DNA, the CDR3 is TGCAGTGTTGGGCAGGGTGGCAATCAGCCCCAGCATTTT. It encodes CSVGQGGNQPQHF. The full variable domain, its missing parts supplied by reference TRBV29-1 and TRBJ1-5, is SAVISQKPSRDICQRGTSLTIQCQVDSQVTMMFWYRQQPGQSLTLIATANQGSEATYESGFVIDKFPISRPNLTFSTLTVSNMSPEDSSIYLCSVGQGGNQPQHFGDGTRLSIL.

This clonotype was detected many times. This chain connects TRBV15 to TRBJ2-3, with a weak D call TRBD2 (5 bases). CDR1 and CDR2 (germline): LNHNV, YYDKDF (reference sequence). CDR3 size: 15 residues. V was cut by 0 bases and J by 2 bases, with 9 bases left in between. CDR3 in DNA: TGTGCCACCAGCAGAGACGGGAAATTCACAGATACGCAGTATTTT. Translation gives CATSRDGKFTDTQYF.

The sample holds many counts of this clonotype. CDR3 amino acids: CASSRAGSSGANVLTF. CDR3 DNA sequence: TGTGCCAGCAGCCGGGCGGGAAGCTCTGGGGCCAACGTCCTGACTTTC. The chain joins TRBV12-3 or TRBV12-4 to TRBJ2-6, with D possibly matching TRBD2 (6 bases). CDR3 length equals 16 residues. V gave up 6 bases and J gave up 0 bases, with 12 bases separating them.

This clonotype was seen many times. This chain connects TRBV12-3 or TRBV12-4 to TRBJ1-1; 7 bases fit TRBD1. V was clipped by 3 bases and J by 11 bases; unmatched bases: 9. CDR3 length: 13 residues. The CDR3 DNA sequence: TGTGCCAGCAGTTTGGACAGGCGTGGGGGGGCTTTCTTT. It encodes CASSLDRRGGAFF.

The chain carries TRBV20-1 and TRBJ1-5; 7 nucleotides align to TRBD1. Germline CDR1 reads DFQATT; CDR2 reads SNEGSKA (reference sequence). This CDR3 has 16 residues. V shed 3 bases, J shed 0 bases, and the junction held 8 bases outside the gene matches. The CDR3 spells CSASKQGRASNQPQHF. CDR3 bases: TGCAGTGCTAGCAAACAGGGGAGGGCTAGCAATCAGCCCCAGCATTTT.

Ten or more counts support this clonotype. V gene TRBV27 combines with J gene TRBJ2-1; TRBD2 aligns across 9 bases. The trim removed 0 bases at V and 0 bases at J, leaving 3 bases unmatched. The length of the CDR3 is 17 residues. Per germline, CDR1 MNHEY and CDR2 SMNVEV (reference sequence). The CDR3 DNA follows: TGTGCCAGCAGTTTATCGTTTAGCGGGGGCTCCTACAATGAGCAGTTCTTC. Translated, it gives CASSLSFSGGSYNEQFF.

There are many counts of this clonotype. J is TRBJ1-3 and V is TRBV7-9, with TRBD1 as a possible D gene (5 bases). V lost 0 bases and J lost 3, with 6 bases in between. This CDR3 has 14 residues. Germline V gene data show CDR1 as SEHNR and CDR2 as FQNEAQ (reference sequence). CDR3 residues: CASSLADSGNTIYF. Written as DNA, the CDR3 is TGTGCCAGCAGCTTAGCTGACAGTGGAAACACCATATATTTT. The full variable domain, its missing parts supplied by reference TRBV7-9 and TRBJ1-3, is DTGVSQNPRHKITKRGQNVTFRCDPISEHNRLYWYRQTLGQGPEFLTYFQNEAQLEKSRLLSDRFSAERPKGSFSTLEIQRTEQGDSAMYLCASSLADSGNTIYFGEGSWLTVV.